Following are 2 T cell receptor beta chains from one sample sequenced in a study of cytomegalovirus exposure and HLA in healthy donors. Use of 60 Vbeta and 13 Jbeta primers characterized the PCR. Sequencing was performed with immunoSEQ multiplex PCR; in TCRdb, only in-frame clones are kept and a portion is missing. Its clone listing holds over 80,000 clones. The specimen was PBMCs. The receptors stem from a girl aged 10 to 17 in good health and CMV-seropositive.

The chain has TRBV4-2 and TRBJ2-1; tentatively, D is TRBD2 (6 bases). Germline V gene data show CDR1 as LGHNA and CDR2 as YNFKEQ. The V end was cut by 2 bases, the J end by 6 bases, with 11 bases between. This CDR3 is built from 14 residues. Written as DNA, the CDR3 is TGTGCCAGCAGCCAACTTGGACTATCCAATGAGCAGTTCTTC. Protein sequence: CASSQLGLSNEQFF.

The chain links TRBV5-1 to TRBJ2-7, with 9 bases aligning to TRBD1. With 0 bases clipped from V and 5 bases from J, the junction kept 3 bases outside the gene matches. Germline lookup yields CDR1 SGHRS and CDR2 YFSETQ. This CDR3 has 14 amino acids. The DNA of the CDR3 is TGCGCCAGCAGCTTGGGACAGGGGGTCGACGAGCAGTACGTC. Translation: CASSLGQGVDEQYV.